Described below is a single TCR beta chain sequence and its context. The antigen remains unidentified. The PCR had 60 Vbeta and 13 Jbeta primers. Sequencing was performed with immunoSEQ multiplex PCR; in TCRdb, only in-frame clones are kept and a portion is missing. Of around 190,000 clones listed, about three quarters are singletons. Likely unrecorded immune exposures existed in these nominally healthy donors. The CDR3 contains 12 residues. Germline V gives CDR1 SQVTM, CDR2 ANQGSEA. V was pared by 6 bases and J by 2 bases, with 8 bases between. These data originate in a study of cytomegalovirus exposure and HLA in healthy donors. Study-wide results and caveats: HLA restriction was apparent for most CMV-associated TCR beta chains in a later analysis. Investigators reported 150 to 200 TCR beta chains as tied to cytomegalovirus.

This sequence originates from a woman aged 40 to 49 in good health and CMV-seronegative. Sequencing was done on a sample of PBMCs. This chain uses TRBV29-1 with TRBJ1-3; no clear D gene. This CDR3 is CSVRSPGNTIYF. CDR3 bases: TGCAGCGTACGTAGCCCTGGAAACACCATATATTTT.